This TCR beta chain was recovered during a study of cytotoxic CD8 clonotypes in ibrutinib-treated CLL. The ends lost 3 bases at V and 0 bases at J; junction bases unmatched: 2. Germline CDR1 and CDR2: LNHNV and YYDKDF (reference sequence). There are 15 residues in the CDR3. Method: immunoSEQ multiplex PCR; TCRdb's copy keeps in-frame clones and lacks some. This repertoire shows approximately 74,000 clones, 80% found once; its top ten account for roughly 8%. The sequence was collected from a human donor with chronic lymphocytic leukemia. V and J are TRBV15 and TRBJ2-1, with TRBD2 matching over 7 bases. The sample consisted of PBMCs, taken at disease progression, from a patient treated with ibrutinib. CDR3 coding DNA: TGTGCCACCAGCAGTCTAGCGGACTCCTACAATGAGCAGTTCTTC. It codes for CATSSLADSYNEQFF.